The present T cell receptor beta chain was sequenced within a study of T cells after yellow fever vaccination. In this sample, this clonotype turned up many times. V lost 5 bases to trimming and J lost 5 bases; unmatched junction nucleotides: 5. CDR3 length equals 15 residues. CDR1 is SGHTA, CDR2 FQGTGA, per germline. TCRdb re-derived calls from the 5' RACE reads in MiXCR, one entry per CDR3 protein. The sample has 12,000 to 15,000 distinct CDR3 sequences; 7.3% are singletons. The sample consisted of PBMCs, either bulk or a sorted T-cell subset (CD4+, CD8+, memory, or dextramer-sorted; not recorded which), taken on the day of the yellow fever booster vaccination. J is TRBJ2-1 and V is TRBV7-3, with TRBD2 matching over 11 bases. The TCR sequence derives from a man between 18 and 29 years old who received the YFV17D yellow fever vaccine. The CDR3 spells CASSVGLAGNNEQFF. In DNA, the CDR3 is TGTGCCAGCAGCGTTGGACTAGCGGGTAACAATGAGCAGTTCTTC.